These 19 T cell receptor beta chains were all obtained from the same sample, sequenced in a study of blood T cell repertoires in COVID-19. The repertoire was sequenced with immunoSEQ multiplex PCR; TCRdb's copy has only in-frame clones and lacks some. The sample has around 110,000 clones; 76% are singletons. The sample taken for sequencing was peripheral blood. These receptors all stem from a man at least 80 years old with COVID-19, enrolled during active disease.

In its sample, this clone was seen a few times. V and J are TRBV10-3 and TRBJ2-7; D remains unclear. CDR3 length equals 15 residues. Trimming took off 3 bases at V and 0 bases at J, with 12 bases between the two ends. CDR1 ENHRY and CDR2 SYGVKD come from the germline V gene. CDR3 DNA: TGTGCCATCAGTGATACAGCCTCGTACTCCTACGAGCAGTACTTC. It codes for CAISDTASYSYEQYF.

The chain joins TRBV28 to TRBJ2-7, with TRBD2 matching 7 bases. CDR1 and CDR2 from the germline V gene are MDHEN and SYDVKM. The ends lost 4 bases at V and 4 bases at J; junction bases unmatched: 10. This CDR3 has 15 amino acids. In DNA form, the CDR3 reads TGTGCCAGCAGTTCCGGTGGGGAGGGTACTTACGAGCAGTACTTC. Protein product: CASSSGGEGTYEQYF.

On this clone itself: The sample holds other DNA sequences that translate to the same CDR3. J is TRBJ2-1 and V is TRBV6-2 or TRBV6-3; D remains unclear. This CDR3 has 12 residues. The V end was cut by 6 bases, the J end by 4 bases, with 7 bases between. CDR1 and CDR2 from the germline V gene are MNHEY and SVGEGT. The CDR3 loop reads CASSSPYNEQFF. The CDR3 DNA is TGTGCCAGCAGCTCTCCGTACAATGAGCAGTTCTTC.

V and J are TRBV6-6 and TRBJ2-6; D uncertain. The germline V gene has CDR1 MNHNY and CDR2 SVGAGI (reference sequence). Trimming pared 0 bases from V and 1 base from J, leaving 4 bases between. This CDR3 region has 15 residues. The CDR3 DNA sequence: TGTGCCAGCAGTTACTCTCTATCTGGGGCCAACGTCCTGACTTTC. Protein product: CASSYSLSGANVLTF.

The rearrangement links TRBV6-5 to TRBJ1-4; D may be TRBD1 (6 bases). CDR3 length equals 15 residues. CDR1 and CDR2 from the germline V gene are MNHEY and SVGAGI. V was trimmed by 2 bases and J by 5 bases, leaving 12 bases between them. This CDR3 is CASSYTTGTNEKLFF. The DNA of the CDR3 is TGTGCCAGCAGTTACACCACAGGGACCAATGAAAAACTGTTTTTT.

The CDR3 nucleotides read TGTGCCAGCAGCACTTCTAGATACCAAGAGACCCAGTACTTC. Protein product: CASSTSRYQETQYF. The chain is built from TRBV5-4 and TRBJ2-5; no clear D. Trimming took off 4 bases at V and 0 bases at J, with 10 bases between the two ends. The CDR3 spans 14 residues. The germline gives CDR1 SGHNT, CDR2 YYREEE (reference sequence).

CDR3: CASSPNSGRSSTDTQYF. The CDR3 nucleotides read TGTGCCAGCTCACCGAATAGCGGGAGGTCTAGCACAGATACGCAGTATTTT. This rearrangement joins TRBV18 to TRBJ2-3; 10 positions match TRBD2. V lost 3 bases, J lost 0 bases, and 6 bases stayed unmatched. Germline V CDR1 and CDR2: KGHSH, LQKENI. This CDR3 comprises 17 residues.

The chain combines TRBV6-5 with TRBJ1-2; 8 positions match TRBD1. The CDR3 covers 13 residues. Germline values: CDR1 MNHEY, CDR2 SVGAGI. J was trimmed by 7 bases and V by 6 bases; bases with no gene match: 7. The CDR3 spells CASRVQGARGYTF. The CDR3 DNA follows: TGTGCCAGCAGGGTTCAGGGGGCGCGTGGCTACACCTTC.

The chain uses TRBV7-2 and TRBJ2-7, with TRBD2 as a possible D gene (5 bases). The CDR3 consists of 15 residues. Germline V lookup: CDR1 SGHTA, CDR2 FQGNSA. V was cut by 4 bases and J by 2 bases, with 15 bases left in between. As DNA, the CDR3 is TGTGCCAGCAGCTCACCCGACTACCACGCCTACGAGCAGTACTTC. As protein: CASSSPDYHAYEQYF.

The rearrangement links TRBV30 to TRBJ1-2; 9 bases agree with TRBD1. With 3 bases clipped from V and 3 bases from J, the junction kept 8 bases outside the gene matches. This CDR3 spans 15 amino acids. The V gene's germline CDR1 is GTSNPN and CDR2 SVGIG (reference sequence). The CDR3 here is CAWSGVGDRDYGYTF. In DNA form, the CDR3 reads TGTGCCTGGAGCGGCGTGGGGGACAGGGACTATGGCTACACCTTC.

The chain uses TRBV7-2 and TRBJ2-7, with 12 bases aligning to TRBD2. The CDR3 contains 15 residues. From germline, CDR1 is SGHTA and CDR2 FQGNSA. V lost 6 bases and J lost 0; bases outside the gene matches: 3. Written as DNA, the CDR3 is TGTGCCAGCAGTAAGACTAGCGGGAGCTCCTACGAGCAGTACTTC. It encodes CASSKTSGSSYEQYF.

The rearrangement joins TRBV5-4 to TRBJ1-2; possibly TRBD1 for D (5 bases). The CDR3 runs 15 residues. The germline V gene has CDR1 SGHNT and CDR2 YYREEE (reference sequence). V shed 4 bases and J shed 3 bases, with 16 bases lying between them. The CDR3 sequence is CASSRGGYGDYGYTF. Written as DNA, the CDR3 is TGTGCCAGCAGCCGGGGGGGTTACGGAGACTATGGCTACACCTTC.

This sequence joins TRBV11-3 and TRBJ2-2; D may be TRBD2 (6 bases). The CDR3 loop spans 17 amino acids. The ends were cut back, 4 bases at V and 5 bases at J, with 20 bases in the middle. CDR1 and CDR2 from the germline V gene are SGHNT and YENEEA. The DNA for the CDR3 is TGTGCCAGCAGCTCGGGGCTAGCCGGGAGCGGGACCGGGGAGCTGTTTTTT. This codes for CASSSGLAGSGTGELFF.

The sample holds a few counts of this clone. This sample also contains other DNA sequences that code for the same CDR3. The rearrangement uses TRBV6-2 or TRBV6-3 and TRBJ2-1, with unresolved D. Per germline, CDR1 MNHEY and CDR2 SVGEGT. The CDR3 totals 12 residues. The ends were cut back, 4 bases at V and 4 bases at J, with 5 bases in the middle. The CDR3 bases are TGTGCCAGCAGTTCTCCTTACAATGAGCAGTTCTTC. It codes for CASSSPYNEQFF.

The chain combines TRBV4-2 with TRBJ1-1; maybe TRBD1 (5 bases). Germline V gene data show CDR1 as LGHNA and CDR2 as YNFKEQ. V lost 3 bases and J lost 0, with 14 bases in between. The CDR3 has 16 amino acids. Here the CDR3 DNA reads TGTGCCAGCAGCCAGCTAGGAGGGACGGTGAACACTGAAGCTTTCTTT. Its translation: CASSQLGGTVNTEAFF.

This chain uses TRBV29-1 with TRBJ2-5, with 16 bases lining up with TRBD2. Germline CDR1 reads SQVTM; CDR2 reads ANQGSEA. The CDR3 is 16 amino acids. Trimming removed 6 bases from V and 5 bases from J; junction bases left unmatched: 9. CDR3 loop: CSVAGTSGRAWETQYF. The CDR3 region has the DNA TGCAGCGTCGCCGGGACTAGCGGGAGGGCCTGGGAGACCCAGTACTTC.

This clone came up a few times. CDR3 protein: CASSSTAGVSNEQYF. The CDR3 DNA reads TGCGCCAGCAGCTCCACGGCGGGAGTATCTAACGAGCAGTACTTC. This rearrangement joins TRBV5-1 to TRBJ2-7; 7 bases agree with TRBD2. With V trimmed by 3 bases and J by 5 bases, 11 bases remained unmatched. Germline V gene lookup returns CDR1 SGHRS and CDR2 YFSETQ. This CDR3 comprises 15 residues.

The CDR3 coding sequence is TGTGCCAGCAGCCCCTGGTCGGGGGGCTACGAGCAGTACTTC. Translating gives CASSPWSGGYEQYF. This rearrangement joins TRBV11-2 to TRBJ2-7; 7 nucleotides line up with TRBD2. V dropped 5 bases and J dropped 3; count of bases not matched to a gene: 7. The germline gives CDR1 SGHAT, CDR2 FQNNGV. The CDR3 consists of 14 residues.

The chain has TRBV7-6 and TRBJ2-3; the D is unclear. The CDR3 runs to 11 residues. Per germline, CDR1 SGHVS and CDR2 FNYEAQ. Trimming removed 8 bases from V and 6 bases from J, with 9 bases in between. CDR3 sequence (DNA): TGTGCCAGCTCCTTCCGGGATACGCAGTATTTT. Protein sequence: CASSFRDTQYF.